Listed below are T cell receptor beta chains from one sample, sequenced in a study of blood T cell repertoires in COVID-19. Repertoires were generated with immunoSEQ multiplex PCR, while TCRdb's copy carries only in-frame clones and drops some. The sample has under 200,000 clones; 76% are singletons. Sequencing input: peripheral blood. The receptors stem from an elderly woman with acute or convalescent COVID-19. Both conserved end residues are part of each CDR3.

V: TRBV5-1
CDR3: CASSSRTSPDTQYF

V: TRBV7-9
CDR3: CASSPTGNTEAFF

V: TRBV6-6
CDR3: CASRWTELGTDTQYF

V: TRBV7-9
CDR3: CASSLAAGFNEKLFF

V: TRBV6-5
CDR3: CASVLRQGVTEAFF

V: TRBV27
CDR3: CASRPSAGNTIYF

V: TRBV7-7
CDR3: CASSRGQGPYNEQFF

V: TRBV28
CDR3: CASRTRGGAQNRGEAFF

V: TRBV28
CDR3: CASSFPEGGQPQHF

V: TRBV9
CDR3: CASSAGQGFGQPQHF

V: TRBV11-3
CDR3: CASSFGQTDQETQYF

V: TRBV19
CDR3: CASSIINQPQHF

V: TRBV14
CDR3: CASSQAGLRDRSSGELFF

V: TRBV19
CDR3: CASSIETTGSILGNQPQHF

V: TRBV2
CDR3: CASSEGGTAKNEQFF

V: TRBV3-1/TRBV3-2
CDR3: CASSYTGNANTEAFF

V: TRBV15
CDR3: CATSRDRAGNEKLFF

V: TRBV7-8
CDR3: CASSPLVWRENGYTF

V: TRBV16
CDR3: CASSQSRSQVGNTIYF

V: TRBV9
CDR3: CASSVGLAGNTGELFF

V: TRBV6-5
CDR3: CASSYGPERRNEKLFF

V: TRBV4-3
CDR3: CASSQEARGLGYGYTF

V: TRBV3-1/TRBV3-2
CDR3: CASSQGLAETYEQYF

V: TRBV20-1
CDR3: CSAHRDPEAFF

V: TRBV7-2
CDR3: CASSLGGRYGYTF

V: TRBV11-3
CDR3: CASSLVGGSSTDTQYF

V: TRBV19
CDR3: CASSAGQIYGYTF

V: TRBV3-1/TRBV3-2
CDR3: CASSLRTSGTRYNEQFF

V: TRBV7-2
CDR3: CASSLVSGASSYEQYF

V: TRBV24-1
CDR3: CATSDFGGNEQFF

V: TRBV10-2
CDR3: CASSELLAVDGYTF

V: TRBV6-5
CDR3: CASTPGSSYNEQFF

V: TRBV5-1
CDR3: CASSLRSTLAGGIGELFF

V: TRBV7-9
CDR3: CASSIQPNTEAFF

V: TRBV6-1
CDR3: CASSEQRGMNTEAFF

V: TRBV29-1
CDR3: CSVVAPGAEAFF

V: TRBV19
CDR3: CASSIDRGMDGAFNQPQHF

V: TRBV5-1
CDR3: CASSLPGSDEQYF

V: TRBV3-1/TRBV3-2
CDR3: CASSQVGWESGYEQYF

V: TRBV5-6
CDR3: CASSLRQTGENGYTF

V: TRBV7-8
CDR3: CASSLAKINREGEKLFF

V: TRBV6-5
CDR3: CASFHLTGPSSPLHF

V: TRBV2
CDR3: CASSERQIMNTEAFF

V: TRBV20-1
CDR3: CSASEDRGQSQPQHF

V: TRBV3-1/TRBV3-2
CDR3: CASSQRGGPGELFF

V: TRBV12-5
CDR3: CASGDRVNTGELFF

V: TRBV2
CDR3: CASSPQGVAFF

V: TRBV5-1
CDR3: CASSGWYGGNTGELFF

V: TRBV12-3/TRBV12-4
CDR3: CASSKDSYQPQHF

V: TRBV2
CDR3: CASSETGGTTNEKLFF

V: TRBV5-1
CDR3: CASSPWGGVRSNEKLFF

V: TRBV5-1
CDR3: CASSLGSGESTEAFF

V: TRBV6-2/TRBV6-3
CDR3: CASSKGQGQETQYF

V: TRBV6-1
CDR3: CASSEYEGTEAFF

V: TRBV25-1
CDR3: CASSSDRDGSETQYF